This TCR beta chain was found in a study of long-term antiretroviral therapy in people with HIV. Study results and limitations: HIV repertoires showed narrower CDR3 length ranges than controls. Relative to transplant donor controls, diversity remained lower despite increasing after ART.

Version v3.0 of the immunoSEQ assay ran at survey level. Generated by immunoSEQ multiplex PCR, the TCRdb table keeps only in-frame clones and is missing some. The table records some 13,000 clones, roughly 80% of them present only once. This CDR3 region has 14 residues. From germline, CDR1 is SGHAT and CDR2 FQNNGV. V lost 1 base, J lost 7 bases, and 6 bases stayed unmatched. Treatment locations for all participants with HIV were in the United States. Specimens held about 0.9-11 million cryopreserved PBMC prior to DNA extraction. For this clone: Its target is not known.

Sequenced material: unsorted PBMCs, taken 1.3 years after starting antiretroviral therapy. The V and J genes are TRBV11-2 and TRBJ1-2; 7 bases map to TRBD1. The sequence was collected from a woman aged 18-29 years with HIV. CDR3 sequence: CASSLAGQAGGYTF. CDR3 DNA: TGTGCCAGCAGCTTAGCCGGACAGGCTGGTGGCTACACCTTC.